One sample yielded the 25 T cell receptor beta chains listed below, sequenced in a study of T cell repertoires in cytomegalovirus infection. TCRdb reprocessed the reads via MiXCR and lists one record per CDR3 protein. Of under 800,000 distinct CDR3 sequences in the sample, roughly 24% are singletons; the top ten hold 6.5% to 10%. Sequenced sample: CD8+ T cells from PBMCs. Receptors were obtained from a human donor in good health (CMV status not recorded). Some clones in this sample may be carry-over from other donors' samples.

The sample holds a few counts of this clonotype. The V and J genes are TRBV20-1 and TRBJ2-1, with D maybe TRBD1 (6 bases). Per the germline V gene, CDR1 is DFQATT and CDR2 is SNEGSKA (reference sequence). The CDR3 spans 15 residues. Trimming pared 6 bases from V and 0 bases from J, leaving 15 bases between. The CDR3 sequence: CSAHGQYSSYNEQFF. CDR3 in DNA: TGCAGTGCGCACGGACAGTATAGCTCCTACAATGAGCAGTTCTTC.

This chain joins TRBV10-3 and TRBJ2-3; 7 positions agree with TRBD2. V was clipped by 0 bases and J by 0 bases; unmatched bases: 3. CDR1 and CDR2 (germline): ENHRY, SYGVKD. This CDR3 has 16 amino acids. CDR3 amino acids: CAISESTSESTDTQYF. The DNA of the CDR3 is TGTGCCATCAGTGAGTCAACTAGCGAGAGCACAGATACGCAGTATTTT.

The sample holds a few counts of this clonotype. The rearrangement joins TRBV5-6 to TRBJ2-7; a weak D match, TRBD1 (6 bases). Looked up from germline, CDR1 is SGHDT and CDR2 is YYEEEE. The CDR3 contains 17 residues. V lost 4 bases to trimming and J lost 3 bases, with 23 bases between them. CDR3 in DNA: TGTGCCAGCAGCCTCTCGGCAGGGGAAGGTCAAGACTACGAGCAGTACTTC. Its translation: CASSLSAGEGQDYEQYF.

The V call is TRBV6-2 or TRBV6-3, the J call TRBJ1-2; D is uncertain. V was clipped by 1 base and J by 7 bases, with 19 bases between them. The CDR3 is 16 residues long. CDR1 is MNHEY, CDR2 SVGEGT, per germline. CDR3 region: CASSYYLDDEYSGYTF. The CDR3 region has the DNA TGTGCCAGCAGTTACTACTTGGATGACGAGTATAGTGGCTACACCTTC.

This clonotype was seen ten or more times. The chain recombines TRBV6-5 with TRBJ2-2, with a possible D match to TRBD1 (5 bases). This CDR3 comprises 20 residues. Germline V lookup: CDR1 MNHEY, CDR2 SVGAGI. V gave up 0 bases and J gave up 6 bases, with 26 bases separating them. CDR3 coding DNA: TGTGCCAGCAGTTACTCGAACGACATGGGGCGCGTGAGGATGGCCGGGGAGCTGTTTTTT. Residues: CASSYSNDMGRVRMAGELFF.

The table lists this clonotype with many counts. This chain links TRBV7-8 with TRBJ2-7, with a tentative D call TRBD2 (5 bases). The CDR3 is 16 residues long. Germline V lookup: CDR1 SGHVS, CDR2 FQNEAQ. Trimming took 5 bases from V and 1 from J, leaving 18 bases between them. The CDR3 coding sequence is TGTGCCAGCAGCGCCCCTCTGGCGGGCCTATCCTACGAGCAGTACTTC. Its protein is CASSAPLAGLSYEQYF.

In its sample, this clonotype was seen many times. The CDR3 here is CASSLAPAGGFTEAFF. CDR3 nucleotide sequence: TGTGCCAGCAGCTTAGCGCCCGCAGGGGGCTTTACTGAAGCTTTCTTT. The chain uses TRBV7-2 and TRBJ1-1; 8 bases fit TRBD1. The CDR3 runs 16 residues. From germline, CDR1 is SGHTA and CDR2 FQGNSA. The V gene end was trimmed by 0 bases and the J gene end by 5 bases; junction bases not matched to a gene: 8.

V is TRBV12-5 and J is TRBJ1-2, with 12 bases matching TRBD1. Germline CDR1 reads LGHNT; CDR2 reads FRNRAP. This CDR3 contains 15 residues. V dropped 5 bases and J dropped 7; count of bases not matched to a gene: 8. The CDR3 reads CASGPPGTGGFGYTF. In nucleotides, the CDR3 is TGTGCTAGTGGTCCACCGGGGACAGGGGGCTTTGGCTACACCTTC.

The genes are TRBV4-1 and TRBJ2-6; a possible D gene is TRBD2 (7 bases). The V gene lost 2 bases and the J gene lost 8 bases, with 10 bases spanning the gap. The CDR3 length is 14 residues. Per germline, CDR1 MGHRA and CDR2 YSYEKL. As DNA, the CDR3 is TGCGCCAGCAGCCAAAGGCGGGGGCCCAACGTCCTGACTTTC. The encoded protein is CASSQRRGPNVLTF.

J is TRBJ1-1 and V is TRBV29-1, with D possibly TRBD1 on 6 matching bases. CDR1 SQVTM and CDR2 ANQGSEA come from the germline V gene. The CDR3 length is 16 residues. Trimming removed 4 bases from V and 1 base from J, with 19 bases in between. CDR3 in amino acids: CSVGDLVGTQNTEAFF. In DNA form, the CDR3 reads TGCAGCGTTGGAGACTTAGTCGGGACACAGAACACTGAAGCTTTCTTT.

V gene TRBV2 combines with J gene TRBJ1-1; 7 nucleotides match TRBD1. Germline CDR1 is SNHLY and CDR2 is FYNNEI. The CDR3 has 17 amino acids. V lost 5 bases and J lost 2; bases outside the gene matches: 14. The DNA for the CDR3 is TGTGCCAGCAGTTCCCCAGAAGACAGGGTGGCCAACACTGAAGCTTTCTTT. Translating gives CASSSPEDRVANTEAFF.

The chain combines TRBV13 with TRBJ1-3; D not resolved. The CDR3 is 13 amino acids. V lost 8 bases and J lost 8, with 16 bases in between. From germline, CDR1 is PRHDT and CDR2 FYEKMQ (reference sequence). The CDR3 reads CASQGPGSDTIYF. In nucleotides, the CDR3 is TGTGCCAGCCAAGGGCCTGGGTCGGACACCATATATTTT. The full variable domain, completed using reference TRBV13 and TRBJ1-3, is AAGVIQSPRHLIKEKRETATLKCYPIPRHDTVYWYQQGPGQDPQFLISFYEKMQSDKGSIPDRFSAQQFSDYHSELNMSSLELGDSALYFCASQGPGSDTIYFGEGSWLTVV.

This chain joins TRBV7-9 and TRBJ2-1; a weak D match, TRBD2 (5 bases). CDR3 size: 16 residues. The germline V gene has CDR1 SEHNR and CDR2 FQNEAQ (reference sequence). V dropped 0 bases and J dropped 5 bases, with 14 bases sitting between them. The CDR3 region is CASSLAGLATDNEQFF. The CDR3 DNA follows: TGTGCCAGCAGCTTAGCGGGATTAGCGACGGACAATGAGCAGTTCTTC. Using reference TRBV7-9 and TRBJ2-1 for the parts outside the CDR3, the full variable domain is DTGVSQNPRHKITKRGQNVTFRCDPISEHNRLYWYRQTLGQGPEFLTYFQNEAQLEKSRLLSDRFSAERPKGSFSTLEIQRTEQGDSAMYLCASSLAGLATDNEQFFGPGTRLTVL.

This rearrangement joins TRBV10-3 to TRBJ2-6; D might be TRBD1 (6 bases). V lost 7 bases and J 0 bases, leaving 16 bases between the germline ends. The V gene's germline CDR1 is ENHRY and CDR2 SYGVKD. The CDR3 has 17 residues. DNA of the CDR3: TGTGCCATCAAGTCCTGGACAGTCACCTCTGGGGCCAACGTCCTGACTTTC. Protein sequence: CAIKSWTVTSGANVLTF.

The rearrangement joins TRBV5-5 to TRBJ2-1; 12 bases are a match to TRBD2. Germline V lookup: CDR1 SGHKS, CDR2 YYEKEE (reference sequence). This CDR3 has 15 amino acids. The ends lost 5 bases at V and 7 bases at J; junction bases unmatched: 7. The CDR3: CASSPLAGGWNEQFF. Here the CDR3 DNA reads TGTGCCAGCAGTCCGCTAGCGGGGGGGTGGAATGAGCAGTTCTTC.

This clonotype was picked up a small number of times. V is TRBV4-1 and J is TRBJ1-1; 8 nucleotides match TRBD1. Germline trimming cut 2 bases from V and 6 bases from J; bases unmatched to any gene: 5. CDR1 is MGHRA, CDR2 YSYEKL, per germline. The CDR3 is 14 amino acids. CDR3 bases: TGCGCCAGCAGCCAACCAGGGGGCATATCTGAAGCTTTCTTT. The encoded protein is CASSQPGGISEAFF.

This chain connects TRBV5-5 to TRBJ2-1; no clear D gene. This CDR3 spans 10 amino acids. Germline V gene lookup returns CDR1 SGHKS and CDR2 YYEKEE (reference sequence). Trimming removed 3 bases from V and 7 bases from J, with 2 bases in between. The CDR3 DNA reads TGTGCCAGCAGCTGGAATGAGCAGTTCTTC. Translating gives CASSWNEQFF.

The chain combines TRBV14 with TRBJ1-4; D is perhaps TRBD1 (6 bases). CDR3 length: 15 residues. The V end lost 0 bases, the J end lost 8 bases, and 13 bases lay between the germline ends. CDR1 is SGHDN, CDR2 FVKESK, per germline. CDR3 region: CASSQEWGQQEKLFF. CDR3 DNA sequence: TGTGCCAGCAGCCAAGAGTGGGGGCAACAGGAAAAACTGTTTTTT.

The chain links TRBV6-8 to TRBJ2-1; D is possibly TRBD2 (6 bases). Germline V gives CDR1 MNHGY, CDR2 SAAAGT. The CDR3 spans 15 residues. The V and J ends lost 6 bases and 4 bases respectively, with 16 bases between them. The CDR3 loop is CASSPALAVYNEQFF. Written as DNA, the CDR3 is TGTGCCAGCAGCCCCGCTTTAGCGGTTTACAATGAGCAGTTCTTC.

In this sample, this clonotype turned up many times. This sequence joins TRBV6-1 and TRBJ2-1; 8 nucleotides line up with TRBD2. The CDR3 runs 15 residues. With 5 bases clipped from V and 4 bases from J, the junction kept 7 bases outside the gene matches. Germline V gene sequence: CDR1 MNHNS, CDR2 SASEGT. The CDR3 is CASSSSGTSYNEQFF. In nucleotides, the CDR3 is TGTGCCAGCAGTTCTTCCGGGACTAGTTACAATGAGCAGTTCTTC.

This clonotype was counted between two and nine times. The V gene is TRBV6-5, the J gene TRBJ1-1, with 7 bases lining up with TRBD1. CDR1 and CDR2 from the germline V gene are MNHEY and SVGAGI. V lost 0 bases and J lost 7; bases outside the gene matches: 5. CDR3 length: 14 amino acids. The CDR3 DNA reads as TGTGCCAGCAGTTACTCCCGACAGGGTATTGAAGCTTTCTTT. It codes for CASSYSRQGIEAFF.

The chain links TRBV7-9 to TRBJ2-1, with 10 bases aligning to TRBD1. The J segment lost 8 bases and the V segment lost 5 bases, leaving 9 bases of the junction unmatched. The CDR3 spans 15 residues. Germline V gene data show CDR1 as SEHNR and CDR2 as FQNEAQ (reference sequence). CDR3 sequence reads: CASSHRDRGSDEQFF. DNA for the CDR3: TGTGCCAGCAGCCACCGGGACAGGGGTTCGGATGAGCAGTTCTTC.

This clonotype was seen a handful of times. The chain has TRBV11-2 and TRBJ1-1; 7 bases are a match to TRBD1. The CDR3 is 13 amino acids. V trimming: 6 bases; J trimming: 5 bases; junction bases outside the gene matches: 6. From germline, CDR1 is SGHAT and CDR2 FQNNGV. The DNA of the CDR3 is TGTGCCAGCAGGCCCAGGGGGGTTACTGAAGCTTTCTTT. Amino acids: CASRPRGVTEAFF.

This clonotype showed up many times. V gene TRBV7-9 combines with J gene TRBJ2-7; D might be TRBD1 (6 bases). Trimming shortened V by 5 bases and J by 2 bases, and 13 bases separated the two germline ends. CDR1 and CDR2 (germline): SEHNR, FQNEAQ (reference sequence). This CDR3 spans 14 amino acids. Here the CDR3 reads CASSPPGQTYEQYF. CDR3 in DNA: TGTGCCAGCAGCCCTCCTGGACAGACCTACGAGCAGTACTTC.

Ten or more counts support this clonotype. The rearrangement uses TRBV6-5 and TRBJ2-2; 7 bases are shared with TRBD2. The CDR3 contains 15 residues. Germline loops: CDR1 MNHEY, CDR2 SVGAGI. Trimming cost V 1 base and J 1 base; bases outside gene matches: 0. The chain's CDR3 is CASSYLAGNTGELFF. CDR3 sequence (DNA): TGTGCCAGCAGTTACTTAGCGGGGAACACCGGGGAGCTGTTTTTT.